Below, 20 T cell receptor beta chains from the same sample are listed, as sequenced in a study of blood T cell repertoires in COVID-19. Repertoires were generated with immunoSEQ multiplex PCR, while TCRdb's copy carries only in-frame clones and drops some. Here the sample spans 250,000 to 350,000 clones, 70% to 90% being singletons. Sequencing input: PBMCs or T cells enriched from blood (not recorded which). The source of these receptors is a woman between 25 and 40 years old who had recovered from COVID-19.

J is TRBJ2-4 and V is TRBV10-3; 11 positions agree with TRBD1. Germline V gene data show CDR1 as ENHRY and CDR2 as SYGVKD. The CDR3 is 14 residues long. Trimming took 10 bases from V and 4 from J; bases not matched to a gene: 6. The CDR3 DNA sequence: TGTGCCACCAGGACAGGGGGCAGGAAAAACATTCAGTACTTC. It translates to CATRTGGRKNIQYF.

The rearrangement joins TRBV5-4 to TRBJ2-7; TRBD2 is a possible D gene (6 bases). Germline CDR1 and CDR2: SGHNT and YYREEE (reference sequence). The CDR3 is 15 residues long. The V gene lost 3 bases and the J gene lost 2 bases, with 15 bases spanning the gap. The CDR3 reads CASSWGTGDTYEQYF. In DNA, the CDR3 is TGTGCCAGCAGCTGGGGGACTGGGGATACCTACGAGCAGTACTTC.

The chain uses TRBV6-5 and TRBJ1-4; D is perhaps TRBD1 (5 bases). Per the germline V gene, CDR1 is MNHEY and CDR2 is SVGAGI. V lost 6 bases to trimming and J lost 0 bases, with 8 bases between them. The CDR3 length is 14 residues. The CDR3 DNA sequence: TGTGCCAGCAGGGCAGGGTCAACTAATGAAAAACTGTTTTTT. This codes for CASRAGSTNEKLFF.

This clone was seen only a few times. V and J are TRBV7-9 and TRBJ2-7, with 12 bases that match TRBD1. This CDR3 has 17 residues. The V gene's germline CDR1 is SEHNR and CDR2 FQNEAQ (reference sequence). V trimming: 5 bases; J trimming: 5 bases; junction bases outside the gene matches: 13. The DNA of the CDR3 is TGTGCCAGCAGCGGAGGAGGGACAGGGGGCTGGCTAAACGAGCAGTACTTC. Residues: CASSGGGTGGWLNEQYF.

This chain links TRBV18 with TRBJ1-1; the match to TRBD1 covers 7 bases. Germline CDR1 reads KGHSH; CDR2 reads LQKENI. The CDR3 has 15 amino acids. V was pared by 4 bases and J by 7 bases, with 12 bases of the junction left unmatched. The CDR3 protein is CASSLAADRKVEAFF. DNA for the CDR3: TGTGCCAGCTCACTCGCCGCGGACAGGAAAGTTGAAGCTTTCTTT.

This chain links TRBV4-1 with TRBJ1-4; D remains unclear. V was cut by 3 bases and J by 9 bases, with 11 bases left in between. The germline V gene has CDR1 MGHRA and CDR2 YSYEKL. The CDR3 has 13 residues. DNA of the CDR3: TGCGCCAGCAGCCACCTCGCGCCTAAAAAACTGTTTTTT. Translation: CASSHLAPKKLFF.

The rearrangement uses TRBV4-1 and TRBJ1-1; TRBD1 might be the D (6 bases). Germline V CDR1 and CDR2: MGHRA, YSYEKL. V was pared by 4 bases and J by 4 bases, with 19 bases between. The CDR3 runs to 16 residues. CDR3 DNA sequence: TGCGCCAGCAGCCTATCGGCGTCAGGGGCTACCACTGAAGCTTTCTTT. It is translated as CASSLSASGATTEAFF.

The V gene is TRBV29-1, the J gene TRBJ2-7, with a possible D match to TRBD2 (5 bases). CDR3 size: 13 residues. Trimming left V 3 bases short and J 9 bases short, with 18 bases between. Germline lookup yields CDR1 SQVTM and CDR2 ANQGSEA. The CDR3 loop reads CSVDSGPRGGQYF. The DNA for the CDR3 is TGCAGCGTTGACAGTGGGCCACGAGGAGGGCAGTACTTC.

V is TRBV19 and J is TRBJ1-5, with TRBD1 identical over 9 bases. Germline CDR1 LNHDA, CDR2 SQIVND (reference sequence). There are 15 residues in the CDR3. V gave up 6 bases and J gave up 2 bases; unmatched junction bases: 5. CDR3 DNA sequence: TGTGCCAGTAGGTTACAGGGGGCCGGCAATCAGCCCCAGCATTTT. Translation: CASRLQGAGNQPQHF.

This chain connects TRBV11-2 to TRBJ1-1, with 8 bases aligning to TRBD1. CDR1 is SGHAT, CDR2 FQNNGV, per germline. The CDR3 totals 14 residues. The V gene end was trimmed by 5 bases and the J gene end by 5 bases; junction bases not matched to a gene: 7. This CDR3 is CASSNQGAGTEAFF. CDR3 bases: TGTGCCAGCAGCAACCAGGGGGCGGGGACTGAAGCTTTCTTT.

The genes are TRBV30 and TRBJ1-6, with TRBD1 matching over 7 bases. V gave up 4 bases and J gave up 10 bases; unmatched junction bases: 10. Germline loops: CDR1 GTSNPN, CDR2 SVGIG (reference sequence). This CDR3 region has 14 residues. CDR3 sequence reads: CAWKKGAQGSPLHF. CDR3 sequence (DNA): TGTGCCTGGAAGAAGGGGGCGCAGGGATCACCCCTCCACTTT.

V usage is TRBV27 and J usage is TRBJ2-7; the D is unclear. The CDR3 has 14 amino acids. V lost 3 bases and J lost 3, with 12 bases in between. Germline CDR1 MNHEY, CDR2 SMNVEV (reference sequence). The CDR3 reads CASSFLDRDYEQYF. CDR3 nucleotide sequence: TGTGCCAGCAGTTTCCTAGACCGCGACTACGAGCAGTACTTC.

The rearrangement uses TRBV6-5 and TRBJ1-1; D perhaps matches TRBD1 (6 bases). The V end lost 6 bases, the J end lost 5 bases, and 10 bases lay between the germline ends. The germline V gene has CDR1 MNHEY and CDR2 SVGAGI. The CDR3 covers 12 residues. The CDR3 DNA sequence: TGTGCCAGCAGAGGGACAATGACTGAAGCTTTCTTT. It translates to CASRGTMTEAFF.

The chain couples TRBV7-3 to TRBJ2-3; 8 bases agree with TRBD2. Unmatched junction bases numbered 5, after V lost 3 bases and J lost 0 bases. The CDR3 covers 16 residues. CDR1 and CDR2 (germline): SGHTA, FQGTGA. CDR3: CASSFGGGPSTDTQYF. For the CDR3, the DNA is TGTGCCAGCAGCTTTGGCGGGGGGCCTAGCACAGATACGCAGTATTTT. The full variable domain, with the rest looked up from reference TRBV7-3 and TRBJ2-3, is GAGVSQTPSNKVTEKGKYVELRCDPISGHTALYWYRQSLGQGPEFLIYFQGTGAADDSGLPNDRFFAVRPEGSVSTLKIQRTERGDSAVYLCASSFGGGPSTDTQYFGPGTRLTVL.

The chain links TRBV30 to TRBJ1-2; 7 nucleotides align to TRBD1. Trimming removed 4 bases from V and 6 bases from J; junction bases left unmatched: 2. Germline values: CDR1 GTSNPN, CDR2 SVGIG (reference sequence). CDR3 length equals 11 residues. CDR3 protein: CAWTDRDGYTF. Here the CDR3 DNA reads TGTGCCTGGACCGACAGGGATGGCTACACCTTC.

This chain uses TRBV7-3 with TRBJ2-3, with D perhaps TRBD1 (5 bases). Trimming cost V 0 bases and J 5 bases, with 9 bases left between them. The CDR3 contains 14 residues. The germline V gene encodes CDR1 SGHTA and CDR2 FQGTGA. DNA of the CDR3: TGTGCCAGCAGCTTAACCAGGGATGGAGATACGCAGTATTTT. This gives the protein CASSLTRDGDTQYF.

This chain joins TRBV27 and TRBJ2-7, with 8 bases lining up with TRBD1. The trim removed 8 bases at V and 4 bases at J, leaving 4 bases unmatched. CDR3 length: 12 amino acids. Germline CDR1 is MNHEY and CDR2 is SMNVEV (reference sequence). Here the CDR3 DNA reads TGTGCCAGCGGCGGACAGGGATACGAGCAGTACTTC. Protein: CASGGQGYEQYF.

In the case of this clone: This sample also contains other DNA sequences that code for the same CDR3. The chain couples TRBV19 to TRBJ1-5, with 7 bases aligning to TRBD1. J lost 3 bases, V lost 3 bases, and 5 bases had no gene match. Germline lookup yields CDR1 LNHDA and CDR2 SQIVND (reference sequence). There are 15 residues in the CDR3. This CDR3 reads CASSITGAPNQPQHF. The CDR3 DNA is TGTGCCAGTAGTATTACAGGGGCCCCCAATCAGCCCCAGCATTTT.

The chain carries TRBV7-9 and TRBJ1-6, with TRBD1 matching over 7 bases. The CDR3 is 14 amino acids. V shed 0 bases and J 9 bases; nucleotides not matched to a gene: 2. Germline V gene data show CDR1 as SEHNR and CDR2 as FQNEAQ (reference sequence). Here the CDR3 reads CASSLAQGTSPLHF. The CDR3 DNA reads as TGTGCCAGCAGCTTAGCACAGGGGACTTCACCCCTCCACTTT.

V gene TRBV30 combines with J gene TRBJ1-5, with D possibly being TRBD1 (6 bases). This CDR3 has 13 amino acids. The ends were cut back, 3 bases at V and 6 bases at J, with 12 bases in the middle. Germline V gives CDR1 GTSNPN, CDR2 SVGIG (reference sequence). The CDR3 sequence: CAWSPGEGQPQHF. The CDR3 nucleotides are TGTGCCTGGAGCCCAGGGGAGGGTCAGCCCCAGCATTTT.